A single sample gave rise to the 19 T cell receptor beta chains below, sequenced in a study of CD39 and CD103 CD8 tumor-infiltrating T cells. Using immunoSEQ multiplex PCR, the repertoire was profiled, and TCRdb retains in-frame clones only, with some absent. The sample shows about 2,900 clones, about 83% of them seen only once. Material: CD39- CD103- CD8+ T cells sorted from the tumor. Subset here: CD103-CD39- double-negative CD45RA- CD8 T cells. These receptors were collected from a human donor with head and neck squamous cell carcinoma.

The V gene is TRBV5-1, the J gene TRBJ2-7, with 9 bases that match TRBD1. The CDR3 contains 17 residues. The trim removed 0 bases at V and 7 bases at J, leaving 14 bases unmatched. Looked up from germline, CDR1 is SGHRS and CDR2 is YFSETQ. CDR3: CASSLGGTGPVVAEQYF. CDR3 bases: TGCGCCAGCAGCTTGGGAGGGACAGGGCCTGTGGTAGCTGAGCAGTACTTC. Using reference TRBV5-1 and TRBJ2-7 for the parts outside the CDR3, the full variable domain is KAGVTQTPRYLIKTRGQQVTLSCSPISGHRSVSWYQQTPGQGLQFLFEYFSETQRNKGNFPGRFSGRQFSNSRSEMNVSTLELGDSALYLCASSLGGTGPVVAEQYFGPGTRLTVT.

This clone is categorized as large (0.1 to 1%). The V gene is TRBV7-2, the J gene TRBJ2-2; unclear D gene. This CDR3 contains 12 residues. With 5 bases removed from V and 4 bases from J, the gap between germline ends came to 5 bases. The germline gives CDR1 SGHTA, CDR2 FQGNSA. The DNA for the CDR3 is TGTGCCAGCAGCCCCTCCACCGGGGAGCTGTTTTTT. Amino acid sequence: CASSPSTGELFF. The full variable domain, its missing parts supplied by reference TRBV7-2 and TRBJ2-2, is GAGVSQSPSNKVTEKGKDVELRCDPISGHTALYWYRQSLGQGLEFLIYFQGNSAPDKSGLPSDRFSAERTGGSVSTLTIQRTQQEDSAVYLCASSPSTGELFFGEGSRLTVL.

The sample holds one count of this clone. The chain uses TRBV4-2 and TRBJ2-6; D gene uncertain. Germline V gene lookup returns CDR1 LGHNA and CDR2 YNFKEQ. V lost 0 bases and J 0 bases, leaving 6 bases between the germline ends. The CDR3 sequence is 16 residues long. The CDR3 is CASSQESSSGANVLTF. CDR3 nucleotides: TGTGCCAGCAGCCAAGAGTCGAGCTCTGGGGCCAACGTCCTGACTTTC.

This chain links TRBV5-4 with TRBJ1-1; 7 nucleotides match TRBD1. In germline, CDR1 is SGHNT, CDR2 YYREEE (reference sequence). V trimming: 3 bases; J trimming: 3 bases; junction bases outside the gene matches: 11. The CDR3 is 16 amino acids. The CDR3 DNA reads TGTGCCAGCAGCTATGGGACAGCTAGTTTAGACACTGAAGCTTTCTTT. This gives the protein CASSYGTASLDTEAFF. Supplemented by reference TRBV5-4 and TRBJ1-1, the full variable domain reads ETGVTQSPTHLIKTRGQQVTLRCSSQSGHNTVSWYQQALGQGPQFIFQYYREEENGRGNFPPRFSGLQFPNYSSELNVNALELDDSALYLCASSYGTASLDTEAFFGQGTRLTVV.

The rearrangement links TRBV7-6 to TRBJ2-2; 7 nucleotides agree with TRBD2. The V gene's germline CDR1 is SGHVS and CDR2 FNYEAQ. V dropped 2 bases and J dropped 6; count of bases not matched to a gene: 0. The length of the CDR3 is 13 residues. CDR3 protein: CASSLLAAGELFF. The CDR3 nucleotides are TGTGCCAGCAGCTTACTAGCGGCCGGGGAGCTGTTTTTT.

This clone was counted once. This chain connects TRBV11-1 to TRBJ2-7; D unresolved. Per germline, CDR1 SGHAT and CDR2 FQDESV (reference sequence). V was cut by 1 base and J by 1 base, with 14 bases left in between. The CDR3 totals 16 residues. The CDR3 spells CASSLDPGSLSYEQYF. CDR3 nucleotides: TGTGCCAGCAGCTTAGACCCTGGCAGTCTTTCCTACGAGCAGTACTTC.

The chain joins TRBV6-1 to TRBJ2-5, with TRBD2 identical over 12 bases. J gave up 2 bases and V 4 bases, and 8 bases lay outside the gene matches. The V gene's germline CDR1 is MNHNS and CDR2 SASEGT. The CDR3 is made up of 17 amino acids. The CDR3 here is CASSALTSGGPQETQYF. CDR3 bases: TGTGCCAGCAGTGCCCTAACTAGCGGGGGGCCTCAAGAGACCCAGTACTTC.

The chain combines TRBV10-2 with TRBJ2-2, with 7 nucleotides matching TRBD2. The CDR3 length is 17 residues. Per germline, CDR1 WSHSY and CDR2 SAAADI. The junction had 11 bases not matched to a gene; V was cut back by 6 bases and J by 1 base. The CDR3 here is CASRKASGGRNTGELFF. CDR3 in DNA: TGCGCCAGCAGGAAGGCCTCGGGGGGAAGGAACACCGGGGAGCTGTTTTTT.

The V call is TRBV4-1, the J call TRBJ2-3; D unclear. The germline CDR1 and CDR2 sequences are MGHRA and YSYEKL. V shed 0 bases and J shed 3 bases, with 7 bases lying between them. The CDR3 is 14 amino acids. CDR3 sequence reads: CASSQERETDTQYF. In DNA, the CDR3 is TGCGCCAGCAGCCAAGAAAGAGAGACAGATACGCAGTATTTT.

This clone was seen only a few times. The CDR3 protein is CASRGRGGAGKNTEAFF. CDR3 coding DNA: TGTGCCAGCAGGGGCCGGGGCGGGGCAGGGAAGAACACTGAAGCTTTCTTT. The chain uses TRBV11-2 and TRBJ1-1; TRBD1 is a possible D gene (5 bases). With 6 bases removed from V and 1 base from J, the gap between germline ends came to 21 bases. Germline CDR1 SGHAT, CDR2 FQNNGV. The CDR3 runs 17 residues.

V gene TRBV7-6 combines with J gene TRBJ1-1, with TRBD1 identical over 8 bases. With V trimmed by 2 bases and J by 1 base, 6 bases remained unmatched. Looked up from germline, CDR1 is SGHVS and CDR2 is FNYEAQ. There are 16 residues in the CDR3. In DNA form, the CDR3 reads TGTGCCAGCAGCTTATTTTCCCAGGGGGCGAACACTGAAGCTTTCTTT. Amino acid sequence: CASSLFSQGANTEAFF.

The chain recombines TRBV27 with TRBJ2-3, with TRBD1 as a possible D gene (6 bases). The CDR3 length is 16 residues. Looked up from germline, CDR1 is MNHEY and CDR2 is SMNVEV (reference sequence). V was cut by 6 bases and J by 2 bases, with 18 bases left in between. The CDR3 DNA follows: TGTGCCAGCAGGACAGGCGATTTGGGATACACAGATACGCAGTATTTT. Amino acids: CASRTGDLGYTDTQYF.

This clone was counted a few times. The V call is TRBV19, the J call TRBJ1-5; tentatively, D is TRBD1 (6 bases). This CDR3 comprises 15 residues. Germline CDR1 reads LNHDA; CDR2 reads SQIVND (reference sequence). Trimming took off 6 bases at V and 4 bases at J, with 16 bases between the two ends. CDR3 loop: CASSLYRDVNQPQHF. The DNA of the CDR3 is TGTGCCAGTAGCCTTTACAGGGACGTGAATCAGCCCCAGCATTTT.

This clone was detected only once. V and J are TRBV6-6 and TRBJ2-7, with 7 bases lining up with TRBD1. J gave up 3 bases and V 0 bases, and 5 bases lay outside the gene matches. Per the germline V gene, CDR1 is MNHNY and CDR2 is SVGAGI (reference sequence). This CDR3 comprises 15 residues. This CDR3 reads CASSYSSGGVYEQYF. In DNA, the CDR3 is TGTGCCAGCAGTTACTCGTCAGGGGGTGTCTACGAGCAGTACTTC.

DNA for the CDR3: TGTGCCAGCAGCCGGACAGGGCCCGGAAACACCATATATTTT. Its translation is CASSRTGPGNTIYF. The chain couples TRBV11-2 to TRBJ1-3; TRBD1 aligns across 8 bases. CDR3 length: 14 amino acids. Germline CDR1 is SGHAT and CDR2 is FQNNGV. Trimming at V came to 5 bases and at J to 4 bases, leaving 4 bases not matched to a gene.

The gene calls are TRBV14 and TRBJ2-7; TRBD1 is a possible D gene (6 bases). V lost 8 bases to trimming and J lost 2 bases, with 10 bases between them. The CDR3 runs to 12 residues. Germline V gene sequence: CDR1 SGHDN, CDR2 FVKESK. The CDR3 nucleotides read TGTGCCAGCGGGACATCCCCCTACGAGCAGTACTTC. It yields the protein CASGTSPYEQYF.

This sequence joins TRBV27 and TRBJ2-1; D might be TRBD2 (6 bases). Trimming took off 8 bases at V and 2 bases at J, with 19 bases between the two ends. The CDR3 runs 16 residues. Germline V CDR1 and CDR2: MNHEY, SMNVEV (reference sequence). CDR3 protein: CASRFLGGATYNEQFF. The CDR3 coding sequence is TGTGCCAGCCGGTTTTTAGGCGGGGCGACCTACAATGAGCAGTTCTTC.

The rearrangement joins TRBV5-1 to TRBJ2-7; D is perhaps TRBD1 (6 bases). Per germline, CDR1 SGHRS and CDR2 YFSETQ. The length of the CDR3 is 14 residues. Trimming took off 0 bases at V and 3 bases at J, with 10 bases between the two ends. CDR3 nucleotides: TGCGCCAGCAGCTTGGAAGGGGGTTTCTACGAGCAGTACTTC. It codes for CASSLEGGFYEQYF.

The chain uses TRBV4-3 and TRBJ2-1, with D possibly matching TRBD2 (7 bases). Germline CDR1 reads LGHNA; CDR2 reads YSLEER. This CDR3 is built from 16 residues. V lost 0 bases and J lost 4, with 13 bases in between. CDR3 DNA: TGCGCCAGCAGCCAAGACGGCGGGGGCAGTTACAATGAGCAGTTCTTC. Translation: CASSQDGGGSYNEQFF.